This T cell receptor (beta chain) appears in the sequencing data of a study of T cell changes during pregnancy in multiple sclerosis. Data came from immunoSEQ multiplex PCR; TCRdb stores just in-frame clones and leaves some out. Of about 50,000 clones listed, approximately 94% are singletons. The germline V gene encodes CDR1 GTSNPN and CDR2 SVGIG (reference sequence). V was clipped by 3 bases and J by 3 bases, with 5 bases between them. This CDR3 contains 11 residues. Sequencing used CD4+ T cells from peripheral blood mononuclear cells, obtained in the third trimester of pregnancy. This rearrangement joins TRBV30 to TRBJ2-5; no definite D call. This TCR was recovered from a female donor with multiple sclerosis, enrolled in a pregnancy study. CDR3 loop: CAWSPKETQYF. CDR3 DNA: TGTGCCTGGAGCCCAAAAGAGACCCAGTACTTC.